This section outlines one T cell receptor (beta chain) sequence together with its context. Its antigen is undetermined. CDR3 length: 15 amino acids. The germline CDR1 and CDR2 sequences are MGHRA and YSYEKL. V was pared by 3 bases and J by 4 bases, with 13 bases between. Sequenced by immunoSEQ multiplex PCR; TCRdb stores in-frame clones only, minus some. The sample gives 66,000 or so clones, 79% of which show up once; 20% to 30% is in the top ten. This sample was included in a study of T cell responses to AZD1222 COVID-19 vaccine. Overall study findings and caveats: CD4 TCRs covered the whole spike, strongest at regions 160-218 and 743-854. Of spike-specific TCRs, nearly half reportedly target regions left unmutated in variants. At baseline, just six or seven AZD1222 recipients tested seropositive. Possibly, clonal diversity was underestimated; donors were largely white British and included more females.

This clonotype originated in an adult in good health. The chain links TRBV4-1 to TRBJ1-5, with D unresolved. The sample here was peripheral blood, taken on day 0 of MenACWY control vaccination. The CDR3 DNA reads TGCGCCAGCAGCCAGGAGCCGCGCGGGAATCAGCCCCAGCATTTT. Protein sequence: CASSQEPRGNQPQHF.